These 8 T cell receptor beta chains were sequenced from one sample in a study of T cell changes during pregnancy in multiple sclerosis. The data were produced by immunoSEQ multiplex PCR, yet TCRdb's version contains in-frame clones alone and is incomplete. The sample holds 45,000 to 70,000 clones, more than 85% seen once. The sequences come from peripheral blood, collected in the third trimester of pregnancy. Every receptor here comes from a female donor in good health, enrolled as a control in a pregnancy study.

The gene calls are TRBV7-2 and TRBJ1-4; D is unresolved. Trimming removed 1 base from V and 5 bases from J, with 8 bases in between. CDR3 length: 14 residues. Germline CDR1 and CDR2: SGHTA and FQGNSA. CDR3 sequence: CASSLGPKNEKLFF. In DNA form, the CDR3 reads TGTGCCAGCAGCTTAGGCCCTAAAAATGAAAAACTGTTTTTT.

The CDR3 sequence is CASSFGQGGQPQHF. The CDR3, as DNA: TGTGCCAGCAGTTTTGGACAGGGGGGTCAGCCCCAGCATTTT. This chain uses TRBV6-1 with TRBJ1-5; 10 bases map to TRBD1. CDR1 is MNHNS and CDR2 is SASEGT in the germline V gene. V shed 5 bases and J 6 bases; nucleotides not matched to a gene: 4. This CDR3 region has 14 residues.

The chain links TRBV28 to TRBJ2-7, with TRBD2 as a possible D gene (6 bases). The germline V gene has CDR1 MDHEN and CDR2 SYDVKM. V gave up 8 bases and J gave up 5 bases, with 22 bases separating them. The CDR3 runs to 15 residues. CDR3 DNA sequence: TGTGCCAGCTCCTTTGCGGGACTCCCACCCCACGAGCAGTACTTC. This codes for CASSFAGLPPHEQYF.

This rearrangement joins TRBV7-2 to TRBJ1-1; no clear D. V was trimmed by 1 base and J by 2 bases, leaving 5 bases between them. Per the germline V gene, CDR1 is SGHTA and CDR2 is FQGNSA. The CDR3 has 13 amino acids. The CDR3 DNA follows: TGTGCCAGCAGCTTAGTGGGCAACACTGAAGCTTTCTTT. Residues: CASSLVGNTEAFF.

On this clone itself: Germline is not matched at one junction end, which may reflect a read error. The chain employs TRBV7-7 and TRBJ2-2; 8 nucleotides line up with TRBD1. This CDR3 contains 15 residues. Germline lookup yields CDR1 SSHAT and CDR2 FNYEAQ (reference sequence). The CDR3 sequence: CASSKGQENTGELFF. The CDR3 DNA reads as TGTGCTAGCAGTAAGGGACAGGAGAACACCGGGGAGCTGTTTTTT.

V and J are TRBV19 and TRBJ1-1; 9 positions agree with TRBD1. CDR3 length: 20 amino acids. The junction had 18 bases not matched to a gene; V was cut back by 0 bases and J by 4 bases. Germline V gene data show CDR1 as LNHDA and CDR2 as SQIVND (reference sequence). This CDR3 is CASSIENPGTGMFWGTEAFF. The CDR3 DNA reads as TGTGCCAGTAGTATAGAAAATCCCGGGACAGGGATGTTTTGGGGCACTGAAGCTTTCTTT. The full variable domain, rest sourced from reference TRBV19 and TRBJ1-1, is DGGITQSPKYLFRKEGQNVTLSCEQNLNHDAMYWYRQDPGQGLRLIYYSQIVNDFQKGDIAEGYSVSREKKESFPLTVTSAQKNPTAFYLCASSIENPGTGMFWGTEAFFGQGTRLTVV.

This chain joins TRBV9 and TRBJ2-6, with D perhaps matching TRBD2 (5 bases). CDR3 size: 19 residues. CDR1 SGDLS and CDR2 YYNGEE come from the germline V gene. V was trimmed by 4 bases and J by 0 bases, leaving 20 bases between them. The CDR3 spells CASSYMRAKGPSGANVLTF. The CDR3 nucleotides are TGTGCCAGCAGCTATATGAGGGCAAAGGGTCCCTCTGGGGCCAACGTCCTGACTTTC.

The genes are TRBV7-8 and TRBJ2-3; no definite D call. The ends were cut back, 5 bases at V and 4 bases at J, with 10 bases in the middle. The length of the CDR3 is 13 residues. The germline CDR1 and CDR2 sequences are SGHVS and FQNEAQ. CDR3 DNA: TGTGCCAGCAGCCCTGTGGCCCCAGATACGCAGTATTTT. This codes for CASSPVAPDTQYF. Full variable domain (remainder filled in from reference TRBV7-8 and TRBJ2-3): GAGVSQSPRYKVAKRGQDVALRCDPISGHVSLFWYQQALGQGPEFLTYFQNEAQLDKSGLPSDRFFAERPEGSVSTLKIQRTQQEDSAVYLCASSPVAPDTQYFGPGTRLTVL.